One sample yielded the 23 T cell receptor beta chains listed below, sequenced in a study of T cell responses to AZD1222 COVID-19 vaccine. Some clones are missing from TCRdb's copy, which holds only in-frame ones; the method was immunoSEQ multiplex PCR. The data hold about 150,000 clones, with 92% observed a single time. Sample: peripheral blood, taken on day 0 of AZD1222 vaccination. Receptors were obtained from an adult in good health.

V gene TRBV10-1 combines with J gene TRBJ2-7; D may be TRBD1 (6 bases). This CDR3 comprises 15 residues. CDR1 WNHNN and CDR2 SYGVQD come from the germline V gene (reference sequence). V lost 1 base and J lost 0, with 10 bases in between. CDR3 sequence: CASSEFQGSSYEQYF. DNA for the CDR3: TGCGCCAGCAGTGAGTTCCAGGGGAGCTCCTACGAGCAGTACTTC.

V usage is TRBV25-1 and J usage is TRBJ2-7; TRBD1 aligns across 8 bases. The CDR3 is 13 amino acids. Trimming took 8 bases from V and 3 from J; bases not matched to a gene: 6. The germline V gene encodes CDR1 MGHDK and CDR2 SYGVNS. The CDR3 sequence: CASASDRGYEQYF. The CDR3 nucleotides read TGTGCCAGCGCCTCCGACAGGGGCTACGAGCAGTACTTC.

The V and J genes are TRBV24-1 and TRBJ1-4; the D gene is possibly TRBD1 (6 bases). Germline values: CDR1 KGHDR, CDR2 SFDVKD. V lost 4 bases and J 8 bases, leaving 16 bases between the germline ends. The CDR3 spans 15 residues. The CDR3 region is CATSDPRGPGEKLFF. The DNA for the CDR3 is TGTGCCACCAGTGACCCCAGGGGTCCTGGGGAAAAACTGTTTTTT.

CDR3 protein: CSVEGEGYGYTF. The CDR3 nucleotides are TGCAGCGTTGAGGGAGAAGGCTATGGCTACACCTTC. V is TRBV29-1 and J is TRBJ1-2, with D unresolved. The V end was cut by 3 bases, the J end by 4 bases, with 9 bases between. The germline CDR1 and CDR2 sequences are SQVTM and ANQGSEA. The CDR3 loop spans 12 amino acids.

The chain recombines TRBV18 with TRBJ1-1; D unresolved. V was cut by 5 bases and J by 1 base, with 23 bases left in between. Germline V lookup: CDR1 KGHSH, CDR2 LQKENI. The CDR3 runs 18 residues. The CDR3 sequence: CASSARPDTATRNTEAFF. The CDR3 region has the DNA TGTGCCAGCTCAGCTCGTCCCGACACGGCTACGCGGAACACTGAAGCTTTCTTT. Full variable domain (remainder filled in from reference TRBV18 and TRBJ1-1): NAGVMQNPRHLVRRRGQEARLRCSPMKGHSHVYWYRQLPEEGLKFMVYLQKENIIDESGMPKERFSAEFPKEGPSILRIQQVVRGDSAAYFCASSARPDTATRNTEAFFGQGTRLTVV.

This clone was counted a single time. The CDR3 spells CAISEWGRGNQPQHF. CDR3 DNA: TGTGCCATCAGTGAGTGGGGTAGGGGCAATCAGCCCCAGCATTTT. This chain uses TRBV10-3 with TRBJ1-5; unclear D gene. The ends were cut back, 1 base at V and 2 bases at J, with 9 bases in the middle. The CDR3 sequence is 15 residues long. Germline V gives CDR1 ENHRY, CDR2 SYGVKD.

In DNA, the CDR3 is TGCGCCAGCAGCCGGGGAAATATTGCAACTAATGAAAAACTGTTTTTT. Its protein is CASSRGNIATNEKLFF. The chain joins TRBV5-1 to TRBJ1-4; D gene ambiguous. This CDR3 comprises 16 residues. Trimming cost V 4 bases and J 0 bases, with 13 bases left between them. Looked up from germline, CDR1 is SGHRS and CDR2 is YFSETQ. The entire variable domain, with the rest obtained from reference TRBV5-1 and TRBJ1-4, is as follows: KAGVTQTPRYLIKTRGQQVTLSCSPISGHRSVSWYQQTPGQGLQFLFEYFSETQRNKGNFPGRFSGRQFSNSRSEMNVSTLELGDSALYLCASSRGNIATNEKLFFGSGTQLSVL.

This chain connects TRBV6-4 to TRBJ2-2, with 7 bases aligning to TRBD1. Germline trimming cut 4 bases from V and 4 bases from J; bases unmatched to any gene: 9. Germline V gene sequence: CDR1 MRHNA, CDR2 SNTAGT. The CDR3 has 16 amino acids. As DNA, the CDR3 is TGTGCCAGCAGTGGGGACCAGGGGGACGGCACCGGGGAGCTGTTTTTT. Amino acid sequence: CASSGDQGDGTGELFF.

This sequence joins TRBV5-1 and TRBJ1-2; D unresolved. The V end was cut by 2 bases, the J end by 3 bases, with 8 bases between. Per the germline V gene, CDR1 is SGHRS and CDR2 is YFSETQ. This CDR3 is built from 13 residues. CDR3 protein: CASSFSGDYGYTF. For the CDR3, the DNA is TGCGCCAGCAGCTTTAGTGGGGACTATGGCTACACCTTC.

The J gene is TRBJ1-4, the V gene TRBV19; 7 bases align to TRBD1. Germline V gene lookup returns CDR1 LNHDA and CDR2 SQIVND (reference sequence). There are 16 residues in the CDR3. V was clipped by 3 bases and J by 5 bases; unmatched bases: 9. DNA of the CDR3: TGTGCCAGTAGTATGGGGCGGACAGGCCAGAATGAAAAACTGTTTTTT. Translated: CASSMGRTGQNEKLFF.

Here the CDR3 DNA reads TGTGCCAGCAGCCCCCCAACTCTCACTAGGTCCTACGAGCAGTACTTC. Its protein product is CASSPPTLTRSYEQYF. The chain carries TRBV13 and TRBJ2-7; D is possibly TRBD2 (5 bases). In germline, CDR1 is PRHDT, CDR2 FYEKMQ (reference sequence). The CDR3 sequence is 16 residues long. Deletions cut 5 bases from V and 1 base from J, with 18 bases between.

This clone was detected only once. The chain recombines TRBV2 with TRBJ2-3, with D hard to call. CDR1 SNHLY and CDR2 FYNNEI come from the germline V gene. The CDR3 extends over 13 amino acids. V was shortened by 7 bases and J by 2 bases, with 10 bases between the two germline ends. CDR3 nucleotide sequence: TGTGCCAGCACTCTCGACAACACAGATACGCAGTATTTT. It yields the protein CASTLDNTDTQYF.

This chain joins TRBV3-1 (or the pseudogene TRBV3-2) and TRBJ1-2, with 7 bases matching TRBD1. The V and J ends lost 5 bases and 5 bases, in that order; junction bases with no gene match: 8. The CDR3 spans 14 residues. Germline CDR1 LGHDT, CDR2 YNNKEL (reference sequence). CDR3 nucleotide sequence: TGTGCCAGCAGCGCCTCCGGGACAGTTTATGGCTACACCTTC. Its protein product is CASSASGTVYGYTF.

The chain has TRBV28 and TRBJ2-3; 10 bases match TRBD1. The junction had 9 bases not matched to a gene; V was cut back by 6 bases and J by 0 bases. This CDR3 region has 17 residues. Germline V lookup: CDR1 MDHEN, CDR2 SYDVKM. CDR3 nucleotide sequence: TGTGCCAGCAGACCCACACCGGGACAGGGGAGCACAGATACGCAGTATTTT. Protein sequence: CASRPTPGQGSTDTQYF.

The chain carries TRBV29-1 and TRBJ1-2; D possibly corresponds to TRBD1 (6 bases). The CDR3 spans 13 residues. V was shortened by 4 bases and J by 2 bases, with 11 bases between the two germline ends. Germline V lookup: CDR1 SQVTM, CDR2 ANQGSEA. The CDR3 DNA sequence: TGCAGCGTTGGTGTTAGGGGGAACTATGGCTACACCTTC. Amino acids: CSVGVRGNYGYTF.

The V and J genes are TRBV30 and TRBJ2-2; D is undetermined. With 5 bases removed from V and 3 bases from J, the gap between germline ends came to 4 bases. The CDR3 is made up of 11 amino acids. Per the germline V gene, CDR1 is GTSNPN and CDR2 is SVGIG (reference sequence). CDR3 amino acids: CAWGDTGELFF. The CDR3 DNA follows: TGTGCCTGGGGCGACACCGGGGAGCTGTTTTTT.

This chain links TRBV7-8 with TRBJ1-4, with 7 bases aligning to TRBD1. The V gene's germline CDR1 is SGHVS and CDR2 FQNEAQ. V was clipped by 5 bases and J by 3 bases; unmatched bases: 6. This CDR3 spans 15 amino acids. In nucleotides, the CDR3 is TGTGCCAGCAGCGGGCAGGGGGGGGCTAATGAAAAACTGTTTTTT. As protein: CASSGQGGANEKLFF. The variable domain in full, completed from reference TRBV7-8 and TRBJ1-4, reads GAGVSQSPRYKVAKRGQDVALRCDPISGHVSLFWYQQALGQGPEFLTYFQNEAQLDKSGLPSDRFFAERPEGSVSTLKIQRTQQEDSAVYLCASSGQGGANEKLFFGSGTQLSVL.

This chain uses TRBV7-9 with TRBJ1-3; no firm D call. Germline V gene data show CDR1 as SEHNR and CDR2 as FQNEAQ (reference sequence). The CDR3 contains 13 residues. V was pared by 0 bases and J by 8 bases, with 8 bases between. The CDR3 loop reads CASSLAGKHTIYF. Here the CDR3 DNA reads TGTGCCAGCAGCTTAGCCGGCAAGCACACCATATATTTT.

The V and J genes are TRBV10-3 and TRBJ2-5, with D hard to call. The CDR3 covers 13 residues. Trimming cost V 8 bases and J 4 bases, with 14 bases left between them. CDR1 ENHRY and CDR2 SYGVKD come from the germline V gene. The CDR3 sequence is CAIASPSPETQYF. The CDR3 region has the DNA TGTGCCATCGCCTCACCCTCTCCAGAGACCCAGTACTTC.

The V call is TRBV18, the J call TRBJ2-2; the match to TRBD1 covers 9 bases. This CDR3 region has 17 residues. Losses at the gene ends were 2 bases for V and 1 base for J; bases not matched to a gene: 5. Germline V gene data show CDR1 as KGHSH and CDR2 as LQKENI. The CDR3 protein is CASSPVTGGLNTGELFF. As DNA, the CDR3 is TGTGCCAGCTCACCAGTAACAGGGGGCTTGAACACCGGGGAGCTGTTTTTT.

The V call is TRBV4-2, the J call TRBJ2-1, with D unclear. Germline V lookup: CDR1 LGHNA, CDR2 YNFKEQ. The germline V and J ends were trimmed by 1 base and 0 bases, with 7 bases remaining between them. This CDR3 has 15 residues. The CDR3 region has the DNA TGTGCCAGCAGCCAAGCCCGAAACTCCTACAATGAGCAGTTCTTC. It translates to CASSQARNSYNEQFF.

The CDR3 DNA reads as TGCACCAGCAACTTCAGCGGACAGGGGGACTACGAGCAGTACTTC. Its protein is CTSNFSGQGDYEQYF. V gene TRBV1 combines with J gene TRBJ2-7; the table's D call, TRBD1, has no DNA check behind it. TRBV1 counts as a pseudogene. This CDR3 spans 15 amino acids.

The chain has TRBV19 and TRBJ1-1; perhaps TRBD1 as D (6 bases). The CDR3 extends over 14 amino acids. Germline CDR1 reads LNHDA; CDR2 reads SQIVND (reference sequence). V was clipped by 7 bases and J by 3 bases, with 15 bases between them. The CDR3 spells CASKFGGRDTEAFF. In DNA form, the CDR3 reads TGTGCCAGTAAGTTTGGGGGGCGAGACACTGAAGCTTTCTTT.